The 23 T cell receptor beta chains below were found in one sample sequenced in a study of shared clonotypes between healthy human individuals. The repertoire was sequenced with immunoSEQ multiplex PCR; TCRdb's copy has only in-frame clones and lacks some. The sample consists of fewer than 1.6 million clones, approximately 98.5% of them appearing once. Sequencing was performed on naive CD4+ T cells sorted from blood. The sample's subset: CD45RA+ positively selected. All receptors derive from a man under 40 in good health.

This chain joins TRBV2 and TRBJ2-7; D is perhaps TRBD1 or TRBD2 (5 bases each). Germline CDR1 and CDR2: SNHLY and FYNNEI. The CDR3 totals 13 residues. V gave up 7 bases and J gave up 2 bases, with 12 bases separating them. In nucleotides, the CDR3 is TGTGCCAGCAAGACGGGACGAGCCTACGAGCAGTACTTC. The encoded protein is CASKTGRAYEQYF.

V gene TRBV20-1 combines with J gene TRBJ2-3; unclear D gene. From germline, CDR1 is DFQATT and CDR2 SNEGSKA (reference sequence). Trimming cost V 5 bases and J 5 bases, with 8 bases left between them. CDR3 size: 11 residues. CDR3 residues: CSAPVGDTQYF. CDR3 nucleotides: TGCAGTGCTCCCGTCGGAGATACGCAGTATTTT.

The V gene is TRBV7-6, the J gene TRBJ2-3; D is possibly TRBD2 (6 bases). V dropped 1 base and J dropped 2 bases, with 19 bases sitting between them. Germline V gives CDR1 SGHVS, CDR2 FNYEAQ. This CDR3 spans 18 amino acids. The DNA for the CDR3 is TGTGCCAGCAGCTTAGGGGTGTCGGGGGACCCCTTCACAGATACGCAGTATTTT. Protein sequence: CASSLGVSGDPFTDTQYF.

The chain combines TRBV27 with TRBJ1-2, with D hard to call. V lost 6 bases to trimming and J lost 3 bases, with 23 bases between them. The length of the CDR3 is 17 residues. From germline, CDR1 is MNHEY and CDR2 SMNVEV (reference sequence). DNA of the CDR3: TGTGCCAGCAGCAGAAAACCCGACGGACGGAGGGACTATGGCTACACCTTC. It codes for CASSRKPDGRRDYGYTF.

This clone was recorded only once. The chain combines TRBV4-3 with TRBJ1-1; possibly TRBD1 for D (5 bases). Germline CDR1 is LGHNA and CDR2 is YSLEER. Trimming cost V 6 bases and J 1 base, with 15 bases left between them. CDR3 length: 15 amino acids. CDR3 protein: CASRLVGTGNTEAFF. The CDR3 bases are TGCGCCAGCAGATTAGTGGGAACAGGGAACACTGAAGCTTTCTTT.

This clone was observed once. V gene TRBV18 combines with J gene TRBJ2-1; D is uncertain. V was cut by 0 bases and J by 0 bases, with 15 bases left in between. In germline, CDR1 is KGHSH, CDR2 LQKENI. This CDR3 spans 18 amino acids. The CDR3 coding sequence is TGTGCCAGCTCACCACCTTTCAATCCGTTGAGCTCCTACAATGAGCAGTTCTTC. Amino acids: CASSPPFNPLSSYNEQFF.

The chain combines TRBV6-1 with TRBJ2-2, with 8 nucleotides matching TRBD1. The CDR3 spans 15 residues. Germline CDR1 and CDR2: MNHNS and SASEGT. After removal of 10 bases from V and 6 bases from J, the junction contained 13 bases not matched to a gene. The CDR3 protein is CATAATPDRAGELFF. DNA of the CDR3: TGTGCCACCGCGGCCACCCCGGACAGGGCCGGGGAGCTGTTTTTT.

The chain links TRBV29-1 to TRBJ2-7; D perhaps matches TRBD2 (6 bases). This CDR3 has 13 amino acids. Germline CDR1 and CDR2: SQVTM and ANQGSEA. Between the trimmed V and J ends, which lost 4 bases and 0 bases, there was a span of 10 bases. The CDR3 protein is CSVAPGLSYEQYF. In nucleotides, the CDR3 is TGCAGCGTTGCGCCGGGACTCTCCTACGAGCAGTACTTC.

The genes are TRBV7-6 and TRBJ2-1, with a possible D match to TRBD2 (6 bases). Trimming removed 1 base at V and 0 bases at J, with 10 bases between. Germline lookup yields CDR1 SGHVS and CDR2 FNYEAQ. CDR3 length: 16 amino acids. CDR3 coding DNA: TGTGCCAGCAGCTTAGGAACGCGGGACTCCTACAATGAGCAGTTCTTC. Translated: CASSLGTRDSYNEQFF.

The rearrangement links TRBV9 to TRBJ1-4; 7 positions match TRBD1. Trimming cost V 0 bases and J 4 bases; bases outside gene matches: 6. From germline, CDR1 is SGDLS and CDR2 YYNGEE. The CDR3 sequence is 16 residues long. Here the CDR3 DNA reads TGTGCCAGCAGCGTAGATTCCACAGGGGTTAATGAAAAACTGTTTTTT. As protein: CASSVDSTGVNEKLFF.

CDR3 region: CASSRTGLAYEQYF. CDR3 DNA: TGTGCCAGCAGCCGGACAGGGCTGGCCTACGAGCAGTACTTC. The V gene is TRBV14, the J gene TRBJ2-7, with 8 bases lining up with TRBD1. V was pared by 4 bases and J by 2 bases, with 4 bases of the junction left unmatched. Looked up from germline, CDR1 is SGHDN and CDR2 is FVKESK. The CDR3 spans 14 residues. The whole variable domain, remainder taken from reference TRBV14 and TRBJ2-7, is EAGVTQFPSHSVIEKGQTVTLRCDPISGHDNLYWYRRVMGKEIKFLLHFVKESKQDESGMPNNRFLAERTGGTYSTLKVQPAELEDSGVYFCASSRTGLAYEQYFGPGTRLTVT.

This clone was counted a single time. V and J are TRBV29-1 and TRBJ2-1; 7 positions match TRBD2. Germline V gene data show CDR1 as SQVTM and CDR2 as ANQGSEA. This CDR3 is built from 12 residues. Trimming at V came to 7 bases and at J to 11 bases, leaving 11 bases not matched to a gene. The CDR3 here is CSAIPGREKQFF. As DNA, the CDR3 is TGCAGCGCCATACCGGGGCGGGAGAAGCAGTTCTTC.

The chain has TRBV13 and TRBJ2-7, with no clear D. The germline V gene encodes CDR1 PRHDT and CDR2 FYEKMQ (reference sequence). Trimming cost V 0 bases and J 7 bases, with 10 bases left between them. The CDR3 runs 13 residues. CDR3 nucleotide sequence: TGTGCCAGCAGCTTAGGCGGGTCCCAGGAGCAGTACTTC. Translating it yields CASSLGGSQEQYF.

The J gene is TRBJ1-4, the V gene TRBV4-2; D gene uncertain. Germline CDR1 is LGHNA and CDR2 is YNFKEQ. The V end was cut by 4 bases, the J end by 0 bases, with 6 bases between. This CDR3 is built from 14 residues. CDR3 residues: CASSPSTTNEKLFF. The CDR3 nucleotides read TGTGCCAGCAGCCCATCGACAACTAATGAAAAACTGTTTTTT.

This CDR3 reads CASSPSPVLGGINTEAFF. The CDR3 region has the DNA TGTGCCAGCTCTCCCTCCCCGGTCCTCGGTGGGATTAACACTGAAGCTTTCTTT. J is TRBJ1-1 and V is TRBV18; no clear D. This CDR3 region has 18 residues. Germline V gene sequence: CDR1 KGHSH, CDR2 LQKENI. Between the trimmed V and J ends, which lost 6 bases and 2 bases, there was a span of 25 bases.

The gene calls are TRBV4-1 and TRBJ1-3; no clear D gene. This CDR3 spans 16 amino acids. Per germline, CDR1 MGHRA and CDR2 YSYEKL. V was cut by 2 bases and J by 2 bases, with 13 bases left in between. This CDR3 reads CASSQTMRTTGNTIYF. The DNA of the CDR3 is TGCGCCAGCAGCCAAACAATGCGCACTACTGGAAACACCATATATTTT.

The chain couples TRBV28 to TRBJ2-3; unclear D gene. The CDR3 contains 8 residues. From germline, CDR1 is MDHEN and CDR2 SYDVKM. The CDR3 coding sequence is TGTGACACCGCTCTAGAGTATTTT. Translated: CDTALEYF.

The chain combines TRBV18 with TRBJ2-1; D remains ambiguous. The germline V gene encodes CDR1 KGHSH and CDR2 LQKENI. The V end lost 3 bases, the J end lost 7 bases, and 10 bases lay between the germline ends. The CDR3 has 13 amino acids. The CDR3, as DNA: TGTGCCAGCTCACCGGGCTCAATGAATGAGCAGTTCTTC. This sequence encodes CASSPGSMNEQFF.

The rearrangement joins TRBV5-1 to TRBJ2-7; D is unclear. The ends were cut back, 3 bases at V and 0 bases at J, with 13 bases in the middle. The CDR3 runs 15 residues. Germline V gene lookup returns CDR1 SGHRS and CDR2 YFSETQ. The CDR3 DNA follows: TGCGCCAGCAGCTGGATATACGACGTCTCCTACGAGCAGTACTTC. This gives the protein CASSWIYDVSYEQYF. The variable domain in full, with the rest retrieved from reference TRBV5-1 and TRBJ2-7, is KAGVTQTPRYLIKTRGQQVTLSCSPISGHRSVSWYQQTPGQGLQFLFEYFSETQRNKGNFPGRFSGRQFSNSRSEMNVSTLELGDSALYLCASSWIYDVSYEQYFGPGTRLTVT.

This sequence joins TRBV10-3 and TRBJ2-1, with 12 bases fitting TRBD2. Germline V lookup: CDR1 ENHRY, CDR2 SYGVKD. The junction had 16 bases not matched to a gene; V was cut back by 6 bases and J by 4 bases. This CDR3 is 19 amino acids long. The CDR3 reads CAISGQGTSGFSNYNEQFF. The CDR3 nucleotides read TGTGCCATCAGCGGTCAAGGGACTAGCGGGTTCTCGAATTACAATGAGCAGTTCTTC.

The chain combines TRBV5-4 with TRBJ1-4; tentative D call: TRBD1 (5 bases). V was shortened by 1 base and J by 10 bases, with 17 bases between the two germline ends. Germline assignment: CDR1 SGHNT and CDR2 YYREEE (reference sequence). This CDR3 has 15 residues. The CDR3 nucleotides read TGTGCCAGCAGCTTGAACGGGGGAATTCGTGGAAAACTGTTTTTT. Translated, it gives CASSLNGGIRGKLFF.

This chain uses TRBV10-1 with TRBJ2-5; D is undetermined. Germline V gives CDR1 WNHNN, CDR2 SYGVQD (reference sequence). Trimming left V 0 bases short and J 2 bases short, with 16 bases between. CDR3 size: 17 residues. The CDR3: CASSESIPVGYQETQYF. CDR3 nucleotides: TGCGCCAGCAGTGAGTCGATCCCGGTGGGATATCAAGAGACCCAGTACTTC.

The CDR3 reads CASSFSTGDYGYTF. CDR3 sequence (DNA): TGCGCCAGCAGCTTTTCGACAGGGGATTATGGCTACACCTTC. The V and J genes are TRBV5-1 and TRBJ1-2; TRBD1 matches 8 bases. CDR3 length equals 14 residues. Germline loops: CDR1 SGHRS, CDR2 YFSETQ. After removal of 2 bases from V and 5 bases from J, the junction contained 5 bases not matched to a gene.